The 18 T cell receptor beta chains listed next were all sequenced from one sample in a study of OX40 agonist ivuxolimab in advanced cancers. TCRdb keeps only in-frame clones here, not all; method: immunoSEQ multiplex PCR. The sample has nearly 25,000 clones; roughly three quarters are singletons. This sample comprised CD4+ or CD8+ T cells sorted from blood, obtained in a trial of the OX40 agonist ivuxolimab. All receptors come from an adult with an advanced solid tumor such as melanoma, head and neck, liver or kidney cancer.

The chain combines TRBV5-5 with TRBJ2-5; 9 bases match TRBD2. CDR1 and CDR2 from the germline V gene are SGHKS and YYEKEE (reference sequence). With 2 bases clipped from V and 1 base from J, the junction kept 3 bases outside the gene matches. This CDR3 has 15 amino acids. CDR3 in DNA: TGTGCCAGCAGCTTTAGCGGGAGCCCCCAAGAGACCCAGTACTTC. Its translation is CASSFSGSPQETQYF.

CDR3 nucleotides: TGTGCCAGCAGCTCCTCTAGCGGGGGACTCCTCGGAGAGCAGTACTTC. It specifies CASSSSSGGLLGEQYF. The chain carries TRBV9 and TRBJ2-7, with 10 bases identical to TRBD2. The length of the CDR3 is 16 residues. The J segment lost 7 bases and the V segment lost 4 bases, leaving 14 bases of the junction unmatched. Germline V CDR1 and CDR2: SGDLS, YYNGEE.

This chain joins TRBV5-1 and TRBJ2-3; 7 nucleotides agree with TRBD2. J gave up 2 bases and V 6 bases, and 12 bases lay outside the gene matches. CDR3 length equals 16 residues. Per germline, CDR1 SGHRS and CDR2 YFSETQ. CDR3 in DNA: TGCGCCAGCACCCTATACCCCGGGGGGACCACAGATACGCAGTATTTT. It translates to CASTLYPGGTTDTQYF.

The rearrangement joins TRBV6-1 to TRBJ1-5; 7 bases are a match to TRBD1. Germline values: CDR1 MNHNS, CDR2 SASEGT. V was pared by 5 bases and J by 7 bases, with 8 bases of the junction left unmatched. The CDR3 runs to 14 residues. The CDR3: CASSSRQGRQPQHF. As DNA, the CDR3 is TGTGCCAGCAGTTCACGACAGGGTAGACAGCCCCAGCATTTT.

This clone is labeled as medium-sized. The chain combines TRBV9 with TRBJ1-1; possibly TRBD1 for D (5 bases). Trimming left V 4 bases short and J 0 bases short, with 10 bases between. There are 14 residues in the CDR3. Germline V lookup: CDR1 SGDLS, CDR2 YYNGEE. CDR3 protein: CASSRGQLNTEAFF. In DNA form, the CDR3 reads TGTGCCAGCAGCCGTGGACAATTGAACACTGAAGCTTTCTTT.

This chain uses TRBV30 with TRBJ1-3; D not certain. CDR3 size: 13 residues. With 7 bases removed from V and 4 bases from J, the gap between germline ends came to 14 bases. CDR1 and CDR2 (germline): GTSNPN, SVGIG (reference sequence). The CDR3 here is CAFRLLRGNTIYF. CDR3 bases: TGTGCCTTCAGACTTCTGAGGGGAAACACCATATATTTT.

This sequence joins TRBV27 and TRBJ1-2; weak D call: TRBD1 (6 bases). Germline CDR1 is MNHEY and CDR2 is SMNVEV (reference sequence). The V end was cut by 7 bases, the J end by 2 bases, with 14 bases between. This CDR3 has 14 residues. The CDR3 nucleotides read TGTGCCAGCAAATCGGACAGCCGAAACTATGGCTACACCTTC. Its protein is CASKSDSRNYGYTF.

The chain is built from TRBV27 and TRBJ2-1; D tentatively fits TRBD1 or TRBD2 (7 bases each). The CDR3 totals 14 residues. V dropped 5 bases and J dropped 9 bases, with 17 bases sitting between them. Germline V CDR1 and CDR2: MNHEY, SMNVEV (reference sequence). The CDR3 coding sequence is TGTGCCAGCAGTCGGTCCAGGGGGGAGGGTGAGCAGTTCTTC. It codes for CASSRSRGEGEQFF.

The chain links TRBV28 to TRBJ2-3; perhaps TRBD2 as D (6 bases). The V end lost 8 bases, the J end lost 4 bases, and 22 bases lay between the germline ends. The V gene's germline CDR1 is MDHEN and CDR2 SYDVKM. The CDR3 has 16 amino acids. CDR3 nucleotides: TGTGCCAGCCCCCCCGGGGAGGCGGTAGGGGCAGATACGCAGTATTTT. This translates into CASPPGEAVGADTQYF.

The chain links TRBV18 to TRBJ2-1, with TRBD2 matching 8 bases. V lost 3 bases and J lost 7; bases outside the gene matches: 20. There are 19 residues in the CDR3. Germline V gives CDR1 KGHSH, CDR2 LQKENI. DNA of the CDR3: TGTGCCAGCTCACCTGGTGAGTCCGGGAGGGCCAGGGAGGCTAATGAGCAGTTCTTC. It translates to CASSPGESGRAREANEQFF. Based on the CDR3 plus reference TRBV18 and TRBJ2-1, the full variable domain is NAGVMQNPRHLVRRRGQEARLRCSPMKGHSHVYWYRQLPEEGLKFMVYLQKENIIDESGMPKERFSAEFPKEGPSILRIQQVVRGDSAAYFCASSPGESGRAREANEQFFGPGTRLTVL.

The count of this clone is one. V gene TRBV7-8 combines with J gene TRBJ2-7; the D gene is possibly TRBD2 (5 bases). Trimming removed 5 bases at V and 1 base at J, with 12 bases between. This CDR3 contains 14 residues. In germline, CDR1 is SGHVS, CDR2 FQNEAQ. CDR3 region: CASSPRTDSYEQYF. CDR3 coding DNA: TGTGCCAGCAGCCCCCGGACTGATTCCTACGAGCAGTACTTC.

This clone has just a few counts. The rearrangement links TRBV7-2 to TRBJ2-7; TRBD2 aligns across 13 bases. Germline V CDR1 and CDR2: SGHTA, FQGNSA. This CDR3 has 14 amino acids. V dropped 6 bases and J dropped 4; count of bases not matched to a gene: 3. The CDR3 loop is CASRPGLAGYEQYF. CDR3 bases: TGTGCCAGCAGACCGGGACTAGCGGGATACGAGCAGTACTTC. Drawing the rest from reference TRBV7-2 and TRBJ2-7, the complete variable domain is GAGVSQSPSNKVTEKGKDVELRCDPISGHTALYWYRQSLGQGLEFLIYFQGNSAPDKSGLPSDRFSAERTGGSVSTLTIQRTQQEDSAVYLCASRPGLAGYEQYFGPGTRLTVT.

The chain has TRBV25-1 and TRBJ2-2; D might be TRBD1 (5 bases). V lost 3 bases and J lost 3, with 5 bases in between. This CDR3 contains 13 residues. Germline-derived CDR1 and CDR2 are MGHDK and SYGVNS. CDR3 sequence reads: CASSDRDTGELFF. The CDR3 DNA follows: TGTGCCAGCAGTGACAGGGACACCGGGGAGCTGTTTTTT.

The chain carries TRBV11-3 and TRBJ2-3, with D possibly being TRBD1 (5 bases). CDR3 size: 16 residues. Germline V CDR1 and CDR2: SGHNT, YENEEA. V was pared by 0 bases and J by 2 bases, with 12 bases between. CDR3 residues: CASSLDRGRVTDTQYF. CDR3 nucleotide sequence: TGTGCCAGCAGCTTAGATCGCGGCAGGGTCACAGATACGCAGTATTTT. Based on the CDR3 plus reference TRBV11-3 and TRBJ2-3, the full variable domain is EAGVVQSPRYKIIEKKQPVAFWCNPISGHNTLYWYLQNLGQGPELLIRYENEEAVDDSQLPKDRFSAERLKGVDSTLKIQPAELGDSAVYLCASSLDRGRVTDTQYFGPGTRLTVL.

V and J are TRBV7-8 and TRBJ1-3; TRBD1 is a possible D gene (5 bases). The V end was cut by 5 bases, the J end by 0 bases, with 11 bases between. This CDR3 has 15 residues. In germline, CDR1 is SGHVS, CDR2 FQNEAQ. CDR3: CASSLQVASGNTIYF. The CDR3 DNA follows: TGTGCCAGCAGCCTACAGGTCGCCTCTGGAAACACCATATATTTT.

The V gene is TRBV6-5, the J gene TRBJ2-1; 13 bases are shared with TRBD2. The CDR3 is 14 amino acids. Losses at the gene ends were 6 bases for V and 10 bases for J; bases not matched to a gene: 6. CDR1 and CDR2 from the germline V gene are MNHEY and SVGAGI. CDR3 bases: TGTGCCAGCAGACTAGCGGGAGGGCCGGAGGAGCAGTTCTTC. This encodes CASRLAGGPEEQFF.

The rearrangement uses TRBV6-1 and TRBJ2-2, with TRBD1 matching 10 bases. Trimming at V came to 8 bases and at J to 3 bases, leaving 6 bases not matched to a gene. Germline values: CDR1 MNHNS, CDR2 SASEGT. CDR3 length: 15 residues. The CDR3 nucleotides read TGTGCCAGCTTAGGGACAGGGGCGCACACCGGGGAGCTGTTTTTT. Its translation: CASLGTGAHTGELFF.

The chain couples TRBV2 to TRBJ2-5; no reliable D call. The CDR3 is made up of 16 amino acids. The germline V gene encodes CDR1 SNHLY and CDR2 FYNNEI. The V end was cut by 4 bases, the J end by 0 bases, with 15 bases between. CDR3 coding DNA: TGTGCCAGCAGTGGTCGACACGGCCTAGACCAAGAGACCCAGTACTTC. As protein: CASSGRHGLDQETQYF.